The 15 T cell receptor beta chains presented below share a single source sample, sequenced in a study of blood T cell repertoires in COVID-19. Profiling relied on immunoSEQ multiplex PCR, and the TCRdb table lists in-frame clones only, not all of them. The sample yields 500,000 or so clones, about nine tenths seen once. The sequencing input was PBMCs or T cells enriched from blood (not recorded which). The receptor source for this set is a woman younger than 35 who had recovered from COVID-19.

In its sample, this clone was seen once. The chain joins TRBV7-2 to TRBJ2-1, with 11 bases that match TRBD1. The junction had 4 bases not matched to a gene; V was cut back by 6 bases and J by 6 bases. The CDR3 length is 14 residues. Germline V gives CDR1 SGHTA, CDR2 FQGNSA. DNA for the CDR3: TGTGCCAGCAGACCCGGGACAGGGGGCAATGAGCAGTTCTTC. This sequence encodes CASRPGTGGNEQFF.

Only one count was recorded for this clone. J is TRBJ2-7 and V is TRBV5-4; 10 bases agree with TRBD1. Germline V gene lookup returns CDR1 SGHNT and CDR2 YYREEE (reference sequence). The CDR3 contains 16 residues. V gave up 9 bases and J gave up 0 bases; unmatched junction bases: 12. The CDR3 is CATTSRRTGGSYEQYF. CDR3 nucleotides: TGTGCCACCACCAGCCGTCGGACAGGGGGCTCCTACGAGCAGTACTTC.

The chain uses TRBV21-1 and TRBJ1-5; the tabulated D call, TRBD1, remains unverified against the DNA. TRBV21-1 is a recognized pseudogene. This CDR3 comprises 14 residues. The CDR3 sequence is CASIQGQFNQPQHF. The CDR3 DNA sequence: TGTGCCAGCATCCAGGGACAGTTTAATCAGCCCCAGCATTTT.

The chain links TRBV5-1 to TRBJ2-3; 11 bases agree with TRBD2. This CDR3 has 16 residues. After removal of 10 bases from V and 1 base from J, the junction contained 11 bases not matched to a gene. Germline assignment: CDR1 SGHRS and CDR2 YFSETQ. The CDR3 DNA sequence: TGCGCCCGCGGCGATAGCGGGGGGGGAGGCACAGATACGCAGTATTTT. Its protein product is CARGDSGGGGTDTQYF. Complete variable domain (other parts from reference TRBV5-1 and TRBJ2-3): KAGVTQTPRYLIKTRGQQVTLSCSPISGHRSVSWYQQTPGQGLQFLFEYFSETQRNKGNFPGRFSGRQFSNSRSEMNVSTLELGDSALYLCARGDSGGGGTDTQYFGPGTRLTVL.

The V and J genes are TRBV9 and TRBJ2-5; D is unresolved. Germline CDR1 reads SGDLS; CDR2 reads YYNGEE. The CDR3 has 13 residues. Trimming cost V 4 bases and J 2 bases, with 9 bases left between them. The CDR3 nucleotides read TGTGCCAGCAGCCTAAACTCGCAAGAGACCCAGTACTTC. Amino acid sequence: CASSLNSQETQYF.

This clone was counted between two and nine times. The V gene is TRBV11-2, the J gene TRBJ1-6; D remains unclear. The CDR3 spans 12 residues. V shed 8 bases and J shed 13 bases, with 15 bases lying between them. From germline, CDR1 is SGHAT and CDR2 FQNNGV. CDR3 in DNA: TGTGCCAGCGGCATGAGCAGAGGCCCCCTCCACTTT. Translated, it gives CASGMSRGPLHF.

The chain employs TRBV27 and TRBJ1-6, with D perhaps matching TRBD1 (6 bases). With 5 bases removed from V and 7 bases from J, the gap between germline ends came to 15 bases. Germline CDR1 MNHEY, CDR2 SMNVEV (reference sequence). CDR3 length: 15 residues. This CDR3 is CASSQLDRRNSPLHF. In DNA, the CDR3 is TGTGCCAGCAGTCAACTAGACAGGAGGAATTCACCCCTCCACTTT.

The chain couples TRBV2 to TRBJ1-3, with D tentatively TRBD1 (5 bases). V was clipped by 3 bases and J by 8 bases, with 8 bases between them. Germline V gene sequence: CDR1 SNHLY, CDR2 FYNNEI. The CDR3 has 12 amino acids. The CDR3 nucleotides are TGTGCCAGCAGTGAGGCAGGGTACACCATATATTTT. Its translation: CASSEAGYTIYF. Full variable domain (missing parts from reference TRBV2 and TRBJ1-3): EPEVTQTPSHQVTQMGQEVILRCVPISNHLYFYWYRQILGQKVEFLVSFYNNEISEKSEIFDDQFSVERPDGSNFTLKIRSTKLEDSAMYFCASSEAGYTIYFGEGSWLTVV.

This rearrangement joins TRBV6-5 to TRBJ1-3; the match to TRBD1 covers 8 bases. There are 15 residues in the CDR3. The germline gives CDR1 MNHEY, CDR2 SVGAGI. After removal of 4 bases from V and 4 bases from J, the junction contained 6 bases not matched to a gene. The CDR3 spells CASSFSRGRGNTIYF. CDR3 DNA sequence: TGTGCCAGCAGTTTCTCCAGGGGGCGAGGAAACACCATATATTTT.

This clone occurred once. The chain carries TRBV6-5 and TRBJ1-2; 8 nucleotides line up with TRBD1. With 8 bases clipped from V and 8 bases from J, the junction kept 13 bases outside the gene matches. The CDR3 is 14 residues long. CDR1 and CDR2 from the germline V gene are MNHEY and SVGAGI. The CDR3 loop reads CASEGAGGRWGYTF. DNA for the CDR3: TGTGCCAGCGAAGGGGCAGGGGGCCGTTGGGGCTACACCTTC.

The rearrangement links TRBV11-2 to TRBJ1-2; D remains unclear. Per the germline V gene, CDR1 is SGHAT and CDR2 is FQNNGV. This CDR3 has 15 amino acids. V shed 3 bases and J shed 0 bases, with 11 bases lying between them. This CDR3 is CASSFAANPNYGYTF. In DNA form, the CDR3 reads TGTGCCAGCAGCTTTGCCGCGAACCCTAACTATGGCTACACCTTC.

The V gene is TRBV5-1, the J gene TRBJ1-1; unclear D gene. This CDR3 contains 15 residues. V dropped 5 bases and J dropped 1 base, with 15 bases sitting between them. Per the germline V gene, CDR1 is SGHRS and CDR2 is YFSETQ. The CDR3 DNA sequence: TGCGCCAGCAGTGCCACCAAGGAGGGGAACACTGAAGCTTTCTTT. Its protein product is CASSATKEGNTEAFF.

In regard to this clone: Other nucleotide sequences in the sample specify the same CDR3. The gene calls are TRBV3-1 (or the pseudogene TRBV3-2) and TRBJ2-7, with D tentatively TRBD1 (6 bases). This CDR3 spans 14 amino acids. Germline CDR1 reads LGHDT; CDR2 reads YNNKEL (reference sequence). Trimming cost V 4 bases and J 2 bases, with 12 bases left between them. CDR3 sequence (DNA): TGTGCCAGCAGCCCAACAGGGAACCCCTACGAGCAGTACTTC. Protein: CASSPTGNPYEQYF.

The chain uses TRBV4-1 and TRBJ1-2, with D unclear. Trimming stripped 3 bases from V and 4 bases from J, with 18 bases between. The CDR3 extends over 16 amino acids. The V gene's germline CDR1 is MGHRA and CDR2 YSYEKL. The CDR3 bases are TGCGCCAGCAGCCACCCTCCCGGGAACAGCCCCTATGGCTACACCTTC. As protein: CASSHPPGNSPYGYTF.

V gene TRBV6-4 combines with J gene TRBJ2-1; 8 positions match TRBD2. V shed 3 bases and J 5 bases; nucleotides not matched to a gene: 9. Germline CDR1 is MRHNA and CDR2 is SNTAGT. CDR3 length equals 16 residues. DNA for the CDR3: TGTGCCAGCAGTGATCTCGGACTAGCCGACCACAATGAGCAGTTCTTC. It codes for CASSDLGLADHNEQFF.